The 18 T cell receptor beta chains below all came from one sample that was sequenced in a study of Ad26.COV2.S vaccination and SARS-CoV-2 variants. Generated by immunoSEQ multiplex PCR, the TCRdb table keeps only in-frame clones and is missing some. Here the sample spans 300,000 to 450,000 clones, about 92% being singletons. This specimen consisted of peripheral blood, obtained after recovery from COVID-19. The receptor set was obtained from a human donor who had recovered from COVID-19.

The chain carries TRBV29-1 and TRBJ2-6; possibly TRBD1 for D (5 bases). Looked up from germline, CDR1 is SQVTM and CDR2 is ANQGSEA. V lost 4 bases and J 0 bases, leaving 13 bases between the germline ends. The CDR3 loop spans 16 amino acids. CDR3 DNA: TGCAGCGTTGTCGTCAGGGCGAACTCTGGGGCCAACGTCCTGACTTTC. Translated: CSVVVRANSGANVLTF.

This CDR3 is CASKDLGESANTEAFF. DNA for the CDR3: TGTGCCAGCAAGGACTTGGGTGAATCGGCGAACACTGAAGCTTTCTTT. The chain couples TRBV9 to TRBJ1-1; D ambiguous. V lost 6 bases and J 1 base, leaving 19 bases between the germline ends. The CDR3 runs 16 residues. Germline lookup yields CDR1 SGDLS and CDR2 YYNGEE.

V and J are TRBV2 and TRBJ1-1; 9 positions match TRBD1. Germline V gives CDR1 SNHLY, CDR2 FYNNEI. CDR3 length: 15 amino acids. V shed 5 bases, J shed 5 bases, and the junction held 9 bases outside the gene matches. The CDR3 loop is CASSPQGAGGTEAFF. CDR3 bases: TGTGCCAGCAGTCCACAGGGGGCCGGTGGGACTGAAGCTTTCTTT.

The rearrangement joins TRBV27 to TRBJ1-2; no definite D call. V lost 8 bases to trimming and J lost 8 bases, with 21 bases between them. This CDR3 has 14 amino acids. Germline values: CDR1 MNHEY, CDR2 SMNVEV (reference sequence). CDR3 nucleotides: TGTGCCAGCTCCTATTCGGGAGGGTTTGGAGGCTACACCTTC. Residues: CASSYSGGFGGYTF.

This sequence joins TRBV2 and TRBJ2-1; D is perhaps TRBD1 or TRBD2 (5 bases each). CDR1 is SNHLY, CDR2 FYNNEI, per germline. CDR3 size: 13 residues. Trimming took 8 bases from V and 8 from J, leaving 16 bases between them. Here the CDR3 DNA reads TGTGCCAGCGGCCTCTCCGGGGCGGATGAGCAGTTCTTC. It is translated as CASGLSGADEQFF.

This clone was seen only once. This rearrangement joins TRBV18 to TRBJ2-2, with D possibly matching TRBD1 (5 bases). Trimming removed 4 bases at V and 4 bases at J, with 7 bases between. The germline gives CDR1 KGHSH, CDR2 LQKENI. The CDR3 has 13 residues. CDR3 amino acids: CASSLQGTGELFF. For the CDR3, the DNA is TGTGCCAGCTCACTTCAGGGCACCGGGGAGCTGTTTTTT.

The chain links TRBV25-1 to TRBJ1-5, with D possibly TRBD1 on 5 matching bases. Per the germline V gene, CDR1 is MGHDK and CDR2 is SYGVNS. V lost 7 bases and J 3 bases, leaving 13 bases between the germline ends. CDR3 size: 14 residues. The CDR3 region has the DNA TGTGCCAGCAAAAGGGACGGAACCAATCAGCCCCAGCATTTT. It specifies CASKRDGTNQPQHF.

As for this clone: Distinct nucleotide sequences in the sample also encode this CDR3. V and J are TRBV6-5 and TRBJ2-5; D ambiguous. The CDR3 is made up of 13 amino acids. The V end was cut by 0 bases, the J end by 0 bases, with 2 bases between. Looked up from germline, CDR1 is MNHEY and CDR2 is SVGAGI. This chain's CDR3 is CASSYSYQETQYF. CDR3 nucleotide sequence: TGTGCCAGCAGTTACTCATACCAAGAGACCCAGTACTTC.

The rearrangement joins TRBV29-1 to TRBJ2-1, with 9 bases lining up with TRBD1. Germline CDR1 reads SQVTM; CDR2 reads ANQGSEA. Germline trimming cut 6 bases from V and 8 bases from J; bases unmatched to any gene: 14. The CDR3 runs 15 residues. The CDR3 DNA reads TGCAGCGTCGGGTTGACAGGGGGGATTGTCTATGAGCAGTTCTTC. This gives the protein CSVGLTGGIVYEQFF.

The J gene is TRBJ2-1, the V gene TRBV9; no clear D gene. Trimming removed 0 bases at V and 3 bases at J, with 10 bases between. The CDR3 is 15 amino acids. CDR1 is SGDLS, CDR2 YYNGEE, per germline. The CDR3 sequence is CASSVVDLGYNEQFF. The CDR3 nucleotides read TGTGCCAGCAGCGTAGTTGATTTAGGCTACAATGAGCAGTTCTTC.

V and J are TRBV10-3 and TRBJ1-3; 7 nucleotides line up with TRBD1. The CDR3 covers 14 residues. Trimming took 6 bases from V and 1 from J; bases not matched to a gene: 3. Germline CDR1 and CDR2: ENHRY and SYGVKD. CDR3 sequence (DNA): TGTGCCATCAGCCCAGGGGGGTCTGGAAACACCATATATTTT. The encoded protein is CAISPGGSGNTIYF.

V and J are TRBV7-9 and TRBJ2-4; TRBD1 or TRBD2 may be the D gene (7 bases each). V gave up 2 bases and J gave up 3 bases, with 14 bases separating them. Per the germline V gene, CDR1 is SEHNR and CDR2 is FQNEAQ (reference sequence). The CDR3 is 16 residues long. The CDR3 loop is CASSLQSGTVKNIQYF. As DNA, the CDR3 is TGTGCCAGCAGCTTACAAAGCGGGACAGTCAAAAACATTCAGTACTTC.

This clone has only a few counts. The chain combines TRBV19 with TRBJ1-2; a possible D gene is TRBD1 (5 bases). Trimming stripped 10 bases from V and 2 bases from J, with 14 bases between. Germline CDR1 and CDR2: LNHDA and SQIVND (reference sequence). This CDR3 is built from 13 residues. The DNA for the CDR3 is TGTGCCACCCAAGAGGGGCTAAACTATGGCTACACCTTC. It encodes CATQEGLNYGYTF.

The CDR3 loop is CASSFAENTEAFF. CDR3 in DNA: TGTGCCAGCAGCTTCGCAGAGAACACTGAAGCTTTCTTT. The rearrangement joins TRBV6-6 to TRBJ1-1; D gene uncertain. With 6 bases removed from V and 1 base from J, the gap between germline ends came to 9 bases. CDR1 and CDR2 from the germline V gene are MNHNY and SVGAGI (reference sequence). The CDR3 spans 13 residues.

The count of this clone is one. The rearrangement joins TRBV2 to TRBJ1-1; 9 bases fit TRBD1. The V and J ends lost 1 base and 0 bases, in that order; junction bases with no gene match: 3. The germline V gene has CDR1 SNHLY and CDR2 FYNNEI. The CDR3 is made up of 16 amino acids. As DNA, the CDR3 is TGTGCCAGCAGTGAAGGGAGACAGGGGGTGAACACTGAAGCTTTCTTT. Its protein product is CASSEGRQGVNTEAFF.

CDR3 coding DNA: TGTGCCAGCTCACCAACGCAAGGGACCTACGAGCAGTACTTC. It yields the protein CASSPTQGTYEQYF. The chain combines TRBV18 with TRBJ2-7; no reliable D call. The V gene's germline CDR1 is KGHSH and CDR2 LQKENI. Trimming shortened V by 2 bases and J by 2 bases, and 10 bases separated the two germline ends. The CDR3 length is 14 residues.

The V call is TRBV7-9, the J call TRBJ1-5; 7 bases map to TRBD1. Germline V gene sequence: CDR1 SEHNR, CDR2 FQNEAQ (reference sequence). Trimming took 5 bases from V and 7 from J; bases not matched to a gene: 5. The CDR3 has 13 residues. CDR3: CASSATGSQPQHF. As DNA, the CDR3 is TGTGCCAGCAGCGCGACAGGGTCCCAGCCCCAGCATTTT.

The chain combines TRBV5-6 with TRBJ1-5, with D uncertain. V lost 4 bases and J 5 bases, leaving 10 bases between the germline ends. CDR1 is SGHDT and CDR2 is YYEEEE in the germline V gene. The CDR3 extends over 13 amino acids. The CDR3 sequence is CASSRYRDQPQHF. The CDR3 nucleotides are TGTGCCAGCAGCCGTTACCGAGATCAGCCCCAGCATTTT.